This TCR beta chain was observed in a study of cytomegalovirus exposure and HLA in healthy donors. A multiplex PCR was run with 60 Vbeta primers and 13 Jbeta primers. TCRdb keeps only in-frame clones here, not all; method: immunoSEQ multiplex PCR. The sample holds approximately 140,000 clones, approximately 80% seen once. This clone was seen a few times. Its antigen remains unknown. Study-wide results and limits: A later analysis showed that HLA-associated TCR beta chains had undergone more clonal expansion than equally common others. Judged likely to be a sequencing artifact was a cluster of highly shared sequence variants.

The germline gives CDR1 LGHNA, CDR2 YNFKEQ. V was shortened by 0 bases and J by 5 bases, with 19 bases between the two germline ends. The CDR3 consists of 18 residues. Input material: PBMCs. This sequence was found in a girl aged 2-9 years in good health and CMV-seronegative. The chain couples TRBV4-2 to TRBJ1-4; a possible D gene is TRBD1 (5 bases). Here the CDR3 reads CASSQDAGPGRENEKLFF. The CDR3 DNA follows: TGTGCCAGCAGCCAAGATGCCGGCCCGGGACGGGAGAATGAAAAACTGTTTTTT.